This entry concerns a single T cell receptor (beta chain). The entry originates in a study of prognosis after radiotherapy for stage I lung cancer. Starting from genomic DNA, TCR beta CDR3 was amplified through two-round multiplex PCR. Gene-specific primers for each TRBV and TRBJ gene drove first-round PCR. TCRdb reprocessed the multiplex PCR reads via MiXCR and lists one record per CDR3 protein. The repertoire consists of fewer than 25,000 distinct CDR3 sequences, with 50% to 60% occurring once and the leading ten covering 25% to 30%. The material was PBMCs, obtained before or after stereotactic body radiation therapy (not recorded which). This TCR derives from a donor of 50 years or more with non-small cell lung cancer.

CDR3 in DNA: TGTGCCAGCAGTGCCTTGAGGGGGGATCAGCCCCAGCATTTT. This codes for CASSALRGDQPQHF. The gene calls are TRBV6-2 or TRBV6-3 and TRBJ1-5, with a possible D match to TRBD1 (6 bases). CDR1 and CDR2 from the germline V gene are MNHEY and SVGEGT. The CDR3 length is 14 residues. Trimming left V 5 bases short and J 5 bases short, with 13 bases between.